This T cell receptor (beta chain) stems from a study of T cell repertoires in cytomegalovirus infection. Study information: Public TCR beta signatures provided an indication of both CMV infection and a matching HLA type. Regarding the study as a whole: HLA-C-restricted CMV clonotypes gave the most frequent clonotype in two of eight donors. The cumulative frequency of public TCR beta families identified carriers of CMV plus the relevant HLA.

TCRdb re-called the reads with MiXCR, one entry per CDR3 protein. The data contain roughly 100,000 distinct CDR3 sequences, about 17% of them singletons. In this sample, this clonotype turned up many times. Its antigen is as yet unknown. The germline V and J ends were trimmed by 6 bases and 7 bases, with 15 bases remaining between them. The germline gives CDR1 SQVTM, CDR2 ANQGSEA. CDR3 size: 12 residues. This sequence was found in a human donor in good health (CMV status not recorded). Some clones in this sample may be carry-over from other donors' samples. This chain uses TRBV29-1 with TRBJ1-2, with D possibly being TRBD1 (6 bases). Sequences were obtained from PBMCs. The CDR3 region is CSVGQDIGGYTF. The CDR3 nucleotides read TGCAGCGTGGGACAAGATATTGGTGGCTACACCTTC.